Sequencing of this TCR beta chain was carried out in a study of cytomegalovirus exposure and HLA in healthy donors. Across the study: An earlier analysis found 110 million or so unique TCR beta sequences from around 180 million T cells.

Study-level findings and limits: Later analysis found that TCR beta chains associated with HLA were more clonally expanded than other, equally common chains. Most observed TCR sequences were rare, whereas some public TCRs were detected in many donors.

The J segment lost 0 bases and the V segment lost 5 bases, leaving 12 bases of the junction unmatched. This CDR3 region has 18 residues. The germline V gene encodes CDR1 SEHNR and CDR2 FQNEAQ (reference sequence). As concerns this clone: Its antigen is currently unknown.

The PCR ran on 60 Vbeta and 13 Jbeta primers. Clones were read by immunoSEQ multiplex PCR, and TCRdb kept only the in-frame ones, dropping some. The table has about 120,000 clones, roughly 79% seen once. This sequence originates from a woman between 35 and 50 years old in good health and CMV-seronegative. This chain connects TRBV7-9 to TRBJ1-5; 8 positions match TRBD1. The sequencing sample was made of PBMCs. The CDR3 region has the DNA TGTGCCAGCAGCCTCGCCAAGGGACAGGACGATAGCAATCAGCCCCAGCATTTT. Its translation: CASSLAKGQDDSNQPQHF.